The 23 T cell receptor beta chains below all came from one sample that was sequenced in a study of T cell changes during pregnancy in multiple sclerosis. Method: immunoSEQ multiplex PCR; TCRdb's copy keeps in-frame clones and lacks some. The sample lists approximately 130,000 clones, under 95% occurring once. The sequences come from peripheral blood, collected before pregnancy. The receptors derive from a female donor with multiple sclerosis, enrolled in a pregnancy study.

In this sample, this clone turned up once. The J gene is TRBJ2-2, the V gene TRBV29-1, with a possible D match to TRBD2 (6 bases). Between the trimmed V and J ends, which lost 6 bases and 6 bases, there was a span of 17 bases. The CDR3 runs to 14 residues. The germline V gene has CDR1 SQVTM and CDR2 ANQGSEA. The CDR3 DNA sequence: TGCAGCGTCCAAAGTGGAGGGACGTCCGGGGAGCTGTTTTTT. Its protein product is CSVQSGGTSGELFF.

The chain couples TRBV9 to TRBJ2-1, with TRBD2 matching over 11 bases. The ends lost 3 bases at V and 4 bases at J; junction bases unmatched: 3. The germline V gene has CDR1 SGDLS and CDR2 YYNGEE. The CDR3 length is 15 residues. The CDR3 sequence is CASSASGGSYNEQFF. The CDR3, as DNA: TGTGCCAGCAGCGCTAGCGGGGGGTCTTACAATGAGCAGTTCTTC.

This chain joins TRBV5-6 and TRBJ1-2, with a tentative D call TRBD1 (5 bases). Trimming left V 4 bases short and J 5 bases short, with 24 bases between. The CDR3 length is 17 residues. Germline CDR1 and CDR2: SGHDT and YYEEEE. The CDR3 DNA reads TGTGCCAGCAGCCCAACAAGTAGACAGCCCCGGCGGTATGGCTACACCTTC. Protein: CASSPTSRQPRRYGYTF.

This chain connects TRBV2 to TRBJ2-1; D is perhaps TRBD1 (6 bases). Per germline, CDR1 SNHLY and CDR2 FYNNEI. The V gene lost 4 bases and the J gene lost 2 bases, with 12 bases spanning the gap. The CDR3 spans 15 residues. The DNA of the CDR3 is TGTGCCAGCAGTGTTCGGGACACTCCCTACAATGAGCAGTTCTTC. The encoded protein is CASSVRDTPYNEQFF.

This clone is a singleton in its sample. The CDR3 DNA is TGTGCCAGCAGCCAAGGGGGGCCCGCCGAGCAGTACTTC. Protein: CASSQGGPAEQYF. The J gene is TRBJ2-7, the V gene TRBV14; a possible D gene is TRBD1 (6 bases). The CDR3 has 13 residues. Germline V gene lookup returns CDR1 SGHDN and CDR2 FVKESK. V was trimmed by 1 base and J by 6 bases, leaving 10 bases between them.

The rearrangement uses TRBV28 and TRBJ2-4; 7 bases agree with TRBD1. Germline CDR1 is MDHEN and CDR2 is SYDVKM. V was clipped by 6 bases and J by 8 bases; unmatched bases: 13. The CDR3 is 15 amino acids. The CDR3 nucleotides read TGTGCCAGCAGCCCCCCCGGGCCAGGGGGTGACATTCAGTACTTC. This codes for CASSPPGPGGDIQYF.

This clone was detected once. The J gene is TRBJ1-5, the V gene TRBV19, with a weak D call TRBD1 (5 bases). Germline V CDR1 and CDR2: LNHDA, SQIVND (reference sequence). V was pared by 4 bases and J by 9 bases, with 22 bases between. The CDR3 extends over 16 amino acids. The CDR3 DNA reads as TGTGCCAGTAGTAGCCCGGACCAGGGCGCCGGTAGGCCCCAGCATTTT. This encodes CASSSPDQGAGRPQHF. Together with reference TRBV19 and TRBJ1-5, the CDR3 gives the full variable domain: DGGITQSPKYLFRKEGQNVTLSCEQNLNHDAMYWYRQDPGQGLRLIYYSQIVNDFQKGDIAEGYSVSREKKESFPLTVTSAQKNPTAFYLCASSSPDQGAGRPQHFGDGTRLSIL.

The CDR3 DNA reads TGTGCCAGCTCACCCCCCGCCACAGGGGGAGAGACCCAGTACTTC. This gives the protein CASSPPATGGETQYF. The rearrangement joins TRBV18 to TRBJ2-5; 8 nucleotides line up with TRBD1. The CDR3 is made up of 15 amino acids. Germline V gene lookup returns CDR1 KGHSH and CDR2 LQKENI. V lost 3 bases to trimming and J lost 4 bases; unmatched junction nucleotides: 7.

This chain uses TRBV21-1 with TRBJ1-5; the D call of TRBD1 is as the table states it, not checked on the DNA. TRBV21-1 is flagged as a pseudogene. The CDR3 has 15 amino acids. The CDR3 spells CASSKIPQGHQPQHF. For the CDR3, the DNA is TGTGCCAGCAGCAAAATCCCACAGGGTCATCAGCCCCAGCATTTT.

This chain joins TRBV18 and TRBJ2-7; 8 nucleotides match TRBD1. The ends lost 3 bases at V and 2 bases at J; junction bases unmatched: 3. This CDR3 has 14 amino acids. Germline-derived CDR1 and CDR2 are KGHSH and LQKENI. The DNA for the CDR3 is TGTGCCAGCTCACCCCCAGGGGGCGCCTACGAGCAGTACTTC. Its protein is CASSPPGGAYEQYF.

This chain joins TRBV10-3 and TRBJ1-5, with D unresolved. This CDR3 spans 14 amino acids. Germline V gene sequence: CDR1 ENHRY, CDR2 SYGVKD. V was cut by 4 bases and J by 2 bases, with 9 bases left in between. The CDR3 DNA follows: TGTGCCATCAGTGCGAGACACGGCAATCAGCCCCAGCATTTT. Amino acids: CAISARHGNQPQHF.

This clone was seen just once. The genes are TRBV7-2 and TRBJ2-7, with D maybe TRBD2 (6 bases). Germline loops: CDR1 SGHTA, CDR2 FQGNSA. V gave up 6 bases and J gave up 2 bases, with 17 bases separating them. This CDR3 has 15 residues. The CDR3 is CASRDRLGGAYEQYF. CDR3 bases: TGTGCCAGCAGAGATCGACTGGGCGGGGCCTACGAGCAGTACTTC.

As concerns this clone: Other DNA sequences in the same sample also yield this CDR3. This chain links TRBV30 with TRBJ1-6; 7 bases align to TRBD1. Germline CDR1 reads GTSNPN; CDR2 reads SVGIG (reference sequence). V lost 1 base and J lost 0; bases outside the gene matches: 3. This CDR3 is 16 amino acids long. CDR3 amino acids: CAWSGAGGSYNSPLHF. The CDR3 DNA follows: TGTGCCTGGAGTGGGGCAGGGGGCTCCTATAATTCACCCCTCCACTTT.

This chain joins TRBV29-1 and TRBJ2-1; 11 nucleotides match TRBD2. CDR3 length: 15 amino acids. CDR1 and CDR2 from the germline V gene are SQVTM and ANQGSEA. After removal of 6 bases from V and 7 bases from J, the junction contained 11 bases not matched to a gene. The CDR3: CSVSSVAGGPNEQFF. CDR3 in DNA: TGCAGCGTGTCCTCGGTAGCGGGAGGGCCAAATGAGCAGTTCTTC.

This chain joins TRBV7-8 and TRBJ2-5, with a tentative D call TRBD2 (6 bases). The better agreement between TRBJ2-7 and the DNA end casts doubt on the J call. Germline lookup yields CDR1 SGHVS and CDR2 FQNEAQ. There are 16 residues in the CDR3. The CDR3 DNA follows: TGTGCCAGCAGCTTACTCGGGAGACTTACCTCCTACGAGCAGTACTTC. The encoded protein is CASSLLGRLTSYEQYF.

The genes are TRBV4-1 and TRBJ2-3, with TRBD1 matching over 10 bases. The CDR3 consists of 17 residues. The germline V gene has CDR1 MGHRA and CDR2 YSYEKL. With V trimmed by 0 bases and J by 6 bases, 9 bases remained unmatched. CDR3 coding DNA: TGCGCCAGCAGCCAAGAAGGGACAGGGGCGTTGAGGGATACGCAGTATTTT. Translating it yields CASSQEGTGALRDTQYF.

V usage is TRBV9 and J usage is TRBJ2-5, with D tentatively TRBD2 (6 bases). Between the trimmed V and J ends, which lost 5 bases and 4 bases, there was a span of 15 bases. This CDR3 is 14 amino acids long. CDR1 is SGDLS and CDR2 is YYNGEE in the germline V gene. The CDR3 bases are TGTGCCAGCAGTCGACGGGGGTTCGGAGAGACCCAGTACTTC. Protein sequence: CASSRRGFGETQYF.

The chain couples TRBV28 to TRBJ2-7; TRBD1 agrees at 9 bases. Germline assignment: CDR1 MDHEN and CDR2 SYDVKM. This CDR3 is 14 amino acids long. The J segment lost 5 bases and the V segment lost 5 bases, leaving 7 bases of the junction unmatched. The CDR3 DNA reads TGTGCCAGCAGTCCGGGGACAGGGCGAGACGAGCAGTACTTC. The encoded protein is CASSPGTGRDEQYF. Full variable domain (rest looked up from reference TRBV28 and TRBJ2-7): DVKVTQSSRYLVKRTGEKVFLECVQDMDHENMFWYRQDPGLGLRLIYFSYDVKMKEKGDIPEGYSVSREKKERFSLILESASTNQTSMYLCASSPGTGRDEQYFGPGTRLTVT.

This chain uses TRBV5-1 with TRBJ2-3; 10 nucleotides align to TRBD2. The junction had 5 bases not matched to a gene; V was cut back by 3 bases and J by 4 bases. In germline, CDR1 is SGHRS, CDR2 YFSETQ. The CDR3 has 15 amino acids. CDR3: CASSWGTSVSDTQYF. CDR3 nucleotide sequence: TGCGCCAGCAGCTGGGGGACTAGCGTCTCAGATACGCAGTATTTT.

The rearrangement links TRBV10-2 to TRBJ2-1; weak D call: TRBD2 (6 bases). V shed 7 bases and J shed 5 bases, with 18 bases lying between them. Germline CDR1 reads WSHSY; CDR2 reads SAAADI. The CDR3 loop spans 15 amino acids. CDR3 DNA: TGCGCCAGCAAGAAACGGGACTCTGCTCACAATGAGCAGTTCTTC. It specifies CASKKRDSAHNEQFF.

The chain combines TRBV19 with TRBJ2-3; 9 bases are shared with TRBD1. The CDR3 runs 16 residues. The junction had 4 bases not matched to a gene; V was cut back by 3 bases and J by 0 bases. The V gene's germline CDR1 is LNHDA and CDR2 SQIVND (reference sequence). CDR3 sequence (DNA): TGTGCCAGTAGTATGGGGACAGGGACTAGCACAGATACGCAGTATTTT. This translates into CASSMGTGTSTDTQYF.

The chain recombines TRBV11-1 with TRBJ2-3, with 8 bases matching TRBD2. Germline lookup yields CDR1 SGHAT and CDR2 FQDESV (reference sequence). J was trimmed by 2 bases and V by 5 bases; bases with no gene match: 6. The CDR3 extends over 15 amino acids. This CDR3 reads CASSEGGGTTDTQYF. Written as DNA, the CDR3 is TGTGCCAGCAGCGAGGGCGGGGGGACCACAGATACGCAGTATTTT.

V is TRBV4-1 and J is TRBJ1-2; TRBD1 matches 7 bases. Germline V CDR1 and CDR2: MGHRA, YSYEKL. The CDR3 contains 17 residues. The J segment lost 6 bases and the V segment lost 2 bases, leaving 15 bases of the junction unmatched. The CDR3 bases are TGCGCCAGCAGCCAATTTTGGGAGACAGGGAGATCGCATGGCTACACCTTC. Translated, it gives CASSQFWETGRSHGYTF.